This T cell receptor (beta chain) was recovered during a study of blood T cell repertoires in COVID-19 (dated by TCRdb to about 2020). With respect to the entire study: Samples covering the acute and convalescent phases of COVID-19 were provided by collaborators in the United States, Italy and Spain. The material from the prospective study consisted of cDNA or gDNA derived from T cells, B-cell-depleted T cells, or PBMCs. Subjects who had been exposed to COVID-19, were actively infected with it, or had recovered from it provided the deeply sampled blood TCRbeta repertoires that made up the dataset. The repertoires were made available in a free public database intended to serve as a resource for research on the immune response to SARS-CoV-2. The samples were drawn from two sources: the first 160 participants of the ongoing ImmuneRACE study, and fewer than 1,500 subjects contributed by 6 global collaborators. A de-identified subject ID, COVID-19 status, age in years and sex were almost always included in the sample metadata. HLA class I and class II types, where available, came from metadata supplied by the sample provider rather than from assay-based typing. Broad study findings and their caveats: How much clinical and demographic metadata was included differed by source and by participant, and the metadata was provided uncurated.

One collaborating source in Seattle enrolled patients while the patients were actively infected and followed the patients over time throughout the course of disease. Collaborating institutions collected whole blood in K2EDTA tubes following their own protocols. Collaborator samples were shipped for TCRbeta analysis as frozen whole blood, isolated PBMCs, or DNA extracted from either sample type. TCRbeta CDR3 regions were amplified from genomic DNA using the immunoSEQ Assay, a bias-controlled multiplex PCR. In the original analysis: Nucleated cell counts per sample were estimated from amplification of reference gene primers within the assay. Sequence reads were collapsed and filtered to measure the absolute abundance of every unique TCRbeta CDR3 rearrangement. For each sample, productive Simpson clonality was calculated as the square root of Simpson's diversity index over productive rearrangements. TCRdb mirrors the immuneACCESS table, restricted to in-frame sequences. Some clones are absent from its copies; in checked studies, under half trace to an unresolved V gene, and the reason for the others is unknown. V, J and clone size were drawn from that table, and D and trimming were deduced from the DNA. Counted in this sample were over 200,000 clones; approximately 84% of them appeared once. The ten biggest clones cover over 6.5% of the sample.

This clone was recorded only once. Its antigen is still unknown. No base qualities exist here, and no much larger clone lies one base off it. Other nucleotide sequences from this sample produce the same CDR3. Sequences were obtained from peripheral blood. The source of this sequence is an elderly woman with COVID-19, enrolled during active disease.

The nucleotide sequence reads as follows: TGTGCCAGCAGCTTGTTGCAGGGTACCTACGAGCAGTACTTC. Its product reads: CASSLLQGTYEQYF. The rearrangement combines TRBV5-6 with TRBJ2-7, and perhaps TRBD1 as D gene, on 5 matching bases. The germline V gene supplies CDR1 SGHDT and CDR2 YYEEEE. V lost 1 base and J lost 2 bases; the stretch between them is 10 bases long. The CDR3 has 14 amino acids, counting the end cysteine and phenylalanine. The sequence is cut down to CDR3 DNA, 42 bases in frame from base 1.